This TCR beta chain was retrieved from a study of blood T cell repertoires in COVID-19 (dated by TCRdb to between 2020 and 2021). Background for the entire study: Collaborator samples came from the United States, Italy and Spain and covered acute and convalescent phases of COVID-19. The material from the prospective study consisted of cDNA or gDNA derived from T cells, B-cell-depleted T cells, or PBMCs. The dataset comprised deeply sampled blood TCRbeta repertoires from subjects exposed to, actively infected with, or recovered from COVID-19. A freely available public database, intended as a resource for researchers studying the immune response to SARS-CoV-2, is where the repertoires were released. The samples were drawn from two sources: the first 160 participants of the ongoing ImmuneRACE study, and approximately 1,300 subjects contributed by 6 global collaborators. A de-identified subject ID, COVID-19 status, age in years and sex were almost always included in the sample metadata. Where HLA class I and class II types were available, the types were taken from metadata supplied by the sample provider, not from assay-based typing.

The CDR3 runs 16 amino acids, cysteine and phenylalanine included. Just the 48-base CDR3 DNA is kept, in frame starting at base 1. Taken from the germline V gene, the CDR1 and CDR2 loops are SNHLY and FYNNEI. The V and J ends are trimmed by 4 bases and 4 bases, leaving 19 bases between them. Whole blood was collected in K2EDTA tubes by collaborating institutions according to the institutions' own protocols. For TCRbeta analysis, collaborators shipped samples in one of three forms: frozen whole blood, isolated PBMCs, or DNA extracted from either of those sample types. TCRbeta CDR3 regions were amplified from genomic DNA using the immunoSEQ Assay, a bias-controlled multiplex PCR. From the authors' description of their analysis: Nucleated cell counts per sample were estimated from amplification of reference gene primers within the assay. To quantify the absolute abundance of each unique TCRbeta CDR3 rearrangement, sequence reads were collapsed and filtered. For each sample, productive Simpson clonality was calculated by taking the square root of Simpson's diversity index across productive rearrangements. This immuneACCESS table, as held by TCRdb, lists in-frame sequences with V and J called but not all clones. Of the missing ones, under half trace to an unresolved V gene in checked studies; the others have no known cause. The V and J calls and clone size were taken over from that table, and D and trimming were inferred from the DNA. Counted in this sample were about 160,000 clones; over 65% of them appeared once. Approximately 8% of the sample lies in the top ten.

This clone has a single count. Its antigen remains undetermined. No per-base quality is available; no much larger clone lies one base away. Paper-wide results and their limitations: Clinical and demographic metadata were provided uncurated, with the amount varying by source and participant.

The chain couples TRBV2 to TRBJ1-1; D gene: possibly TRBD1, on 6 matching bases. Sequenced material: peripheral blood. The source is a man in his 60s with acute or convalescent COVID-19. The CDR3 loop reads CASSGDKRLRGTEAFF. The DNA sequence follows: TGTGCCAGCAGTGGGGACAAGCGGTTACGAGGCACTGAAGCTTTCTTT.